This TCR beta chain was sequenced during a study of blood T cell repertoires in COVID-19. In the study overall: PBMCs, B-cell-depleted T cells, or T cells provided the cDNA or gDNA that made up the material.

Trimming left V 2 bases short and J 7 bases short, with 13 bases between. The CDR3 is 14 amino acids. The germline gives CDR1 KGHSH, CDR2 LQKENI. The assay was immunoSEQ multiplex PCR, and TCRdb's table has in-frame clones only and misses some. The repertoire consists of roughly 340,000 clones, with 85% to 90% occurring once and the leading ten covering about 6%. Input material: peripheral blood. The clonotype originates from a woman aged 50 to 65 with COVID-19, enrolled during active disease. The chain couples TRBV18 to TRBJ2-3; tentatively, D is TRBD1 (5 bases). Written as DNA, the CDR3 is TGTGCCAGCTCACCATTCCCGGACAACCATACGCAGTATTTT. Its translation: CASSPFPDNHTQYF.